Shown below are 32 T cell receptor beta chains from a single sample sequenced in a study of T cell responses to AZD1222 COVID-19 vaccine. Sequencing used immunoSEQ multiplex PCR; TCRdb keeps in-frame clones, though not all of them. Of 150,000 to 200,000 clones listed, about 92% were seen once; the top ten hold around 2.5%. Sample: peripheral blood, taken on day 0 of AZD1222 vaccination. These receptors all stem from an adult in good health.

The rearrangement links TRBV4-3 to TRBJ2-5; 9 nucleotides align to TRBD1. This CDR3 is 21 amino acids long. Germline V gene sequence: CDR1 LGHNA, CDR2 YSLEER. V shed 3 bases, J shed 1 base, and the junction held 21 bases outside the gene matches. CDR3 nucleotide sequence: TGCGCCAGCAGCCAGCGCACCAACAGGGGGCCATATCGGGGCATCCAAGAGACCCAGTACTTC. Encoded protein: CASSQRTNRGPYRGIQETQYF.

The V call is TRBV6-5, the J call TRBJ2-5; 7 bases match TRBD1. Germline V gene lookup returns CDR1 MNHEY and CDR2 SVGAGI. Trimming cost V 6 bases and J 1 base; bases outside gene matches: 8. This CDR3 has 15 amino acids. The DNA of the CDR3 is TGTGCCAGCAGGACAGGGTATGCTCTCCAAGAGACCCAGTACTTC. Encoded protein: CASRTGYALQETQYF.

CDR3: CATSAAGRDEQFF. In nucleotides, the CDR3 is TGTGCCACCAGTGCCGCCGGCAGGGATGAGCAGTTCTTC. This chain connects TRBV24-1 to TRBJ2-1; possible D gene TRBD1, 5 bases. CDR1 KGHDR and CDR2 SFDVKD come from the germline V gene. The CDR3 is made up of 13 amino acids. V was trimmed by 5 bases and J by 8 bases, leaving 12 bases between them.

CDR3 region: CASSYSGRENSPLHF. CDR3 nucleotide sequence: TGTGCCAGCAGCTACTCTGGCAGAGAGAATTCACCCCTCCACTTT. V is TRBV5-5 and J is TRBJ1-6; D uncertain. The CDR3 totals 15 residues. V was cut by 3 bases and J by 7 bases, with 14 bases left in between. CDR1 and CDR2 (germline): SGHKS, YYEKEE (reference sequence).

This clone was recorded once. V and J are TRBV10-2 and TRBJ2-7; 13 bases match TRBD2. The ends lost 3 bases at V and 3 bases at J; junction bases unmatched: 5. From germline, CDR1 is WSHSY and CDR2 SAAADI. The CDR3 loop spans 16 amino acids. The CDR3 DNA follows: TGCGCCAGCAGTGACCCGACTAGCGGGAGGAACTACGAGCAGTACTTC. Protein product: CASSDPTSGRNYEQYF.

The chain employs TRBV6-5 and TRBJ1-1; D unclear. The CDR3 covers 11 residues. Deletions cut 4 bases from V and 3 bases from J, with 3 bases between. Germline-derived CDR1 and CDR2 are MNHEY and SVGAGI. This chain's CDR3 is CASSSDTEAFF. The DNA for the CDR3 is TGTGCCAGCAGTTCGGACACTGAAGCTTTCTTT.

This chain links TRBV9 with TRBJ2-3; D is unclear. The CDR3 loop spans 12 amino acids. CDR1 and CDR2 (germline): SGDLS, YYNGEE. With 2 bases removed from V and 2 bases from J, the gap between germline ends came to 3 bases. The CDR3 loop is CASSVNTDTQYF. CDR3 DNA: TGTGCCAGCAGCGTGAACACAGATACGCAGTATTTT.

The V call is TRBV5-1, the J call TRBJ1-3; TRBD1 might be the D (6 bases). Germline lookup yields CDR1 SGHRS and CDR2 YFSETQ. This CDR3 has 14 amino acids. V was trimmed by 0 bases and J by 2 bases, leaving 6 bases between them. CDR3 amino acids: CASSLDRAGNTIYF. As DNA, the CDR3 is TGCGCCAGCAGCTTGGACAGGGCTGGAAACACCATATATTTT.

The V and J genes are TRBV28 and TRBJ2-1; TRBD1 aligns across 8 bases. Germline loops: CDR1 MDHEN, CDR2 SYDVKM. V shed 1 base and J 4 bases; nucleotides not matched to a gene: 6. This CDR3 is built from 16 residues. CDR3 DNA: TGTGCCAGCAGTTTATTGGGACAGGAGGGGTACAATGAGCAGTTCTTC. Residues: CASSLLGQEGYNEQFF.

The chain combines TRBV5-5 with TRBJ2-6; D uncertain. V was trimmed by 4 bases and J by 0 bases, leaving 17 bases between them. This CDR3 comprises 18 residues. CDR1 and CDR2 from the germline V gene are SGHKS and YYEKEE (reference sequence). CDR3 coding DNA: TGTGCCAGCAGCCCGGCTCAGGCAGCGAGCTCTGGGGCCAACGTCCTGACTTTC. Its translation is CASSPAQAASSGANVLTF.

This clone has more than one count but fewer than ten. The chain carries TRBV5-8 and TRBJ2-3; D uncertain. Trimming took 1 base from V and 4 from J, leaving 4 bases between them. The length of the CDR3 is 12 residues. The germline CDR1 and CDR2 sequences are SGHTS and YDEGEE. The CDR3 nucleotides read TGTGCCAGCAGCTTGAGGGCAGATACGCAGTATTTT. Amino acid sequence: CASSLRADTQYF.

The CDR3 nucleotides read TGTGCCAGCCTTGGGTTCGTCGGTGAGCAGTTCTTC. Amino acid sequence: CASLGFVGEQFF. This chain links TRBV4-2 with TRBJ2-1; D not certain. V was cut by 8 bases and J by 9 bases, with 14 bases left in between. The CDR3 totals 12 residues. Germline V gene lookup returns CDR1 LGHNA and CDR2 YNFKEQ.

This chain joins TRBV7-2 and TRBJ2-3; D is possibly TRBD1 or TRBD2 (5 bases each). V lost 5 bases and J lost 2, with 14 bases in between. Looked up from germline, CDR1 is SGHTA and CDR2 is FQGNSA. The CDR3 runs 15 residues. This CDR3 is CASSPQRGDTDTQYF. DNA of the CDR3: TGTGCCAGCAGCCCTCAGAGAGGGGACACAGATACGCAGTATTTT. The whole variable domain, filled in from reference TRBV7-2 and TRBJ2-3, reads GAGVSQSPSNKVTEKGKDVELRCDPISGHTALYWYRQSLGQGLEFLIYFQGNSAPDKSGLPSDRFSAERTGGSVSTLTIQRTQQEDSAVYLCASSPQRGDTDTQYFGPGTRLTVL.

The CDR3 is CASLPGQGGETQYF. The CDR3 region has the DNA TGTGCCAGCCTGCCGGGACAGGGGGGAGAGACCCAGTACTTC. This rearrangement joins TRBV10-3 to TRBJ2-5; 11 bases are a match to TRBD1. CDR1 is ENHRY, CDR2 SYGVKD, per germline. The CDR3 runs 14 residues. J gave up 4 bases and V 10 bases, and 8 bases lay outside the gene matches.

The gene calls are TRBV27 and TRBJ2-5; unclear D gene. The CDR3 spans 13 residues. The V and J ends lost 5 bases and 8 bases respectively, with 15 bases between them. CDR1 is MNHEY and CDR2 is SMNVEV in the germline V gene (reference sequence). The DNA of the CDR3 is TGTGCCAGCAGTCGGGCACTGGAGAGTACCCAGTACTTC. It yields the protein CASSRALESTQYF.

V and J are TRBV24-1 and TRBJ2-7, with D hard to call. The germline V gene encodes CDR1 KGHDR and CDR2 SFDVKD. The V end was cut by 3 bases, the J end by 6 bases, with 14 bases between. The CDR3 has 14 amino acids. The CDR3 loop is CATSDPSDLGEQYF. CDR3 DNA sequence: TGTGCCACCAGTGATCCTAGTGATCTCGGCGAGCAGTACTTC.

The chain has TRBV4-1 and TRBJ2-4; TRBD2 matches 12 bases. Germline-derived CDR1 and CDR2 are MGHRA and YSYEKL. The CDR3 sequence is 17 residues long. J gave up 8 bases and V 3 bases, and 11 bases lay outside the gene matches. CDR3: CASSQASGRGRGDIQYF. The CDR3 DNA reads TGCGCCAGCAGCCAGGCTAGCGGGAGGGGTCGTGGGGACATTCAGTACTTC.

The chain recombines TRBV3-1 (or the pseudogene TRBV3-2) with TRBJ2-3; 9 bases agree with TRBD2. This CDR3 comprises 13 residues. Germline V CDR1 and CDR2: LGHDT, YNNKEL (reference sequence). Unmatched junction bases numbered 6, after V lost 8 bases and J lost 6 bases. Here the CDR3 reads CASGRGGYDTQYF. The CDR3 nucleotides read TGTGCCAGCGGGCGGGGGGGTTACGATACGCAGTATTTT.

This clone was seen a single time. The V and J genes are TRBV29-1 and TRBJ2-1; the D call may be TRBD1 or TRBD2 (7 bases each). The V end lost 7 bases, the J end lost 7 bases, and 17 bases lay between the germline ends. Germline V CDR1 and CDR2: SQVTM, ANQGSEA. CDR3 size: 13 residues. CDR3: CSARGAGGNEQFF. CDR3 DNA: TGCAGCGCCCGGGGGGCAGGGGGAAATGAGCAGTTCTTC.

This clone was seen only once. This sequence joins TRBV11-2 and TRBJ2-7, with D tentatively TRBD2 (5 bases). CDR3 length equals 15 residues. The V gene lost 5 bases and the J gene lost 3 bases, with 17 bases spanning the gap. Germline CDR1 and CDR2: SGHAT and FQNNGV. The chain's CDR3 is CASSHDVSSYYEQYF. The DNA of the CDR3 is TGTGCCAGCAGCCACGACGTCTCTAGCTACTACGAGCAGTACTTC.

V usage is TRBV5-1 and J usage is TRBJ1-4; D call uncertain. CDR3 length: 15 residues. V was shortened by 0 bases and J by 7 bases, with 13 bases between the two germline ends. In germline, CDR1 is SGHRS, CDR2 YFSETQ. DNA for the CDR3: TGCGCCAGCAGCTTGGAGGGCAGTTGGACTGAAAAACTGTTTTTT. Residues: CASSLEGSWTEKLFF.

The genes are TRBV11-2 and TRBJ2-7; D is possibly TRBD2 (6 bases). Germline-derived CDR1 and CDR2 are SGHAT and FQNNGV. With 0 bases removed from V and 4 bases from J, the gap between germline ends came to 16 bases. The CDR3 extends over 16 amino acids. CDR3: CASSLDYVGLFYEQYF. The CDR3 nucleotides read TGTGCCAGCAGCTTAGATTACGTGGGACTCTTTTACGAGCAGTACTTC. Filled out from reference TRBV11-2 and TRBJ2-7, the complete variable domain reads EAGVAQSPRYKIIEKRQSVAFWCNPISGHATLYWYQQILGQGPKLLIQFQNNGVVDDSQLPKDRFSAERLKGVDSTLKIQPAKLEDSAVYLCASSLDYVGLFYEQYFGPGTRLTVT.

The CDR3 here is CASSRGQGGTEAFF. DNA for the CDR3: TGTGCCAGCAGCCGCGGACAGGGGGGTACTGAAGCTTTCTTT. The rearrangement joins TRBV7-9 to TRBJ1-1, with 10 bases matching TRBD1. From germline, CDR1 is SEHNR and CDR2 FQNEAQ (reference sequence). After removal of 5 bases from V and 5 bases from J, the junction contained 5 bases not matched to a gene. The CDR3 spans 14 residues.

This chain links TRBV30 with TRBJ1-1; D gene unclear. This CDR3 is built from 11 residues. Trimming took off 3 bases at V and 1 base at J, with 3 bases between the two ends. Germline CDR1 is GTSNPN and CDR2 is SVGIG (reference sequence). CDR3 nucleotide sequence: TGTGCCTGGAGGAAGAACACTGAAGCTTTCTTT. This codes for CAWRKNTEAFF.

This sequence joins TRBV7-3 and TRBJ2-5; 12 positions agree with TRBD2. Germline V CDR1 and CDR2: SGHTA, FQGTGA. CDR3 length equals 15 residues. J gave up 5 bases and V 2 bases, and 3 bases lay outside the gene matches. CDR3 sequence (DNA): TGTGCCAGCAGCTTACTAGCGGGGGGGTTGGAGACCCAGTACTTC. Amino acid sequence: CASSLLAGGLETQYF.

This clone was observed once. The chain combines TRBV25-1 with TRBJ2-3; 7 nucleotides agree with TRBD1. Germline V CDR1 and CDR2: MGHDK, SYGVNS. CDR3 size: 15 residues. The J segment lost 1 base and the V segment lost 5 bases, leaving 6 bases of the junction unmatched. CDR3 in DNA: TGTGCCAGCAGTAGACAGGGAAGAGGCACAGATACGCAGTATTTT. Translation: CASSRQGRGTDTQYF. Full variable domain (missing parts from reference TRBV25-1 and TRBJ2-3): EADIYQTPRYLVIGTGKKITLECSQTMGHDKMYWYQQDPGMELHLIHYSYGVNSTEKGDLSSESTVSRIRTEHFPLTLESARPSHTSQYLCASSRQGRGTDTQYFGPGTRLTVL.

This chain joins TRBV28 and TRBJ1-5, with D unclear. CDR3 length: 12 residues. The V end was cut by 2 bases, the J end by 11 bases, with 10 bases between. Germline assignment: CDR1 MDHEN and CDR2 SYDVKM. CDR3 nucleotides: TGTGCCAGCAGTTTAGGAGGGAGGGCCCAGCATTTT. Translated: CASSLGGRAQHF.

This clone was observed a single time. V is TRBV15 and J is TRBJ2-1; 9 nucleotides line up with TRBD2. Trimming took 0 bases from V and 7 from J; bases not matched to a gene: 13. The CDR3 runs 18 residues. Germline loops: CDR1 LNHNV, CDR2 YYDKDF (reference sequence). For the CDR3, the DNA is TGTGCCACCAGCAGAGATGGGGGTAGCGGGAGTCTCCTAAATGAGCAGTTCTTC. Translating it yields CATSRDGGSGSLLNEQFF.

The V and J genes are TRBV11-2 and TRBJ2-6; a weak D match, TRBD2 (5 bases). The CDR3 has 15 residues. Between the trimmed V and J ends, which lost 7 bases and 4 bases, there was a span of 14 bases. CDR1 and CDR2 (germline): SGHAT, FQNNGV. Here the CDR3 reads CASTPRESGANVLTF. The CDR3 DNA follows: TGTGCCAGCACCCCGAGGGAGTCCGGGGCCAACGTCCTGACTTTC. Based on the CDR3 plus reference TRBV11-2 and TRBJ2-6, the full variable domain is EAGVAQSPRYKIIEKRQSVAFWCNPISGHATLYWYQQILGQGPKLLIQFQNNGVVDDSQLPKDRFSAERLKGVDSTLKIQPAKLEDSAVYLCASTPRESGANVLTFGAGSRLTVL.

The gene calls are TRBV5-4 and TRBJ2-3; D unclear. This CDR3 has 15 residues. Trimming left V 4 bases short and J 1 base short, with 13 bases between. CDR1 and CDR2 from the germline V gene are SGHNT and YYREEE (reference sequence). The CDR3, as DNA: TGTGCCAGCAGCCCACGAGGTGGGGGCACAGATACGCAGTATTTT. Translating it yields CASSPRGGGTDTQYF.

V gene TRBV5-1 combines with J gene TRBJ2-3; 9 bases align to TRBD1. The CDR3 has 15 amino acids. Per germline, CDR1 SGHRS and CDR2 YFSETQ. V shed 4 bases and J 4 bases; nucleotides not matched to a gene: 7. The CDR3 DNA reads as TGCGCCAGCAGCCTGGGACAGGGTGGCTCAGATACGCAGTATTTT. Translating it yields CASSLGQGGSDTQYF. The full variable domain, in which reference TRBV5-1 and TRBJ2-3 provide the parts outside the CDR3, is KAGVTQTPRYLIKTRGQQVTLSCSPISGHRSVSWYQQTPGQGLQFLFEYFSETQRNKGNFPGRFSGRQFSNSRSEMNVSTLELGDSALYLCASSLGQGGSDTQYFGPGTRLTVL.

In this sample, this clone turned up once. This CDR3 is CASSIRGGNEQFF. The CDR3 bases are TGTGCCAGTAGTATCAGGGGAGGCAATGAGCAGTTCTTC. The gene calls are TRBV19 and TRBJ2-1; D may correspond to TRBD1 or TRBD2 (6 bases each). V lost 3 bases and J 6 bases, leaving 9 bases between the germline ends. The CDR3 has 13 residues. Germline V gene sequence: CDR1 LNHDA, CDR2 SQIVND (reference sequence).